This is a list of T cell receptor beta chains from one sample in a study of T cells after yellow fever vaccination. A single record per CDR3 protein comes from TCRdb applying MiXCR to the 5' RACE reads. The table shows about 330,000 distinct CDR3 sequences, with about 7.8% occurring only once. The sample here was PBMCs, taken roughly 47 days after the first yellow fever vaccination. The receptors stem from a man aged 18 to 35 who received the YFV17D yellow fever vaccine. Each CDR3 is given with its conserved first and last residue. D genes are given only for firm matches. Clone size is not always given. Where it is, it says once, few, many or a class for expanded clones.

J gene | V gene | clone size | D gene | CDR3 protein | CDR3 DNA
TRBJ1-2 | TRBV28 | - | - | CASSLQLNYGYTF | TGTGCCAGCAGTCTACAGTTAAACTATGGCTACACCTTC
TRBJ2-5 | TRBV20-1 | - | - | CSASLEKETQYF | TGCAGTGCTAGTTTGGAGAAAGAGACCCAGTACTTC
TRBJ2-1 | TRBV11-3 | once | - | CASSLFSGDSEQFF | TGTGCCAGCAGCTTATTTAGCGGGGACAGTGAGCAGTTCTTC
TRBJ1-5 | TRBV4-2 | - | - | CASSQVDSIGVDQPQHF | TGTGCCAGCAGCCAAGTCGATAGTATCGGGGTGGATCAGCCCCAGCATTTT
TRBJ1-6 | TRBV11-2 | - | TRBD1 | CASSPQGRLALHF | TGTGCCAGCAGCCCACAGGGGAGGTTGGCCCTCCACTTT
TRBJ1-5 | TRBV4-1 | few | - | CASSQVTENQPQHF | TGCGCCAGCAGCCAAGTTACGGAGAATCAGCCCCAGCATTTT
TRBJ2-3 | TRBV5-4 | - | - | CASSLGIVDTQYF | TGTGCCAGCAGCTTAGGTATAGTAGATACGCAGTATTTT
TRBJ2-6 | TRBV5-1 | - | - | CASKGRVSGANVLTF | TGCGCCAGCAAGGGCAGGGTATCTGGGGCCAACGTCCTGACTTTC
TRBJ2-1 | TRBV12-3/TRBV12-4 | many | - | CASSFLEGVRNEQFF | TGTGCCAGCAGTTTCTTAGAGGGGGTGCGAAATGAGCAGTTCTTC
TRBJ2-7 | TRBV3-1 | - | - | CASSQDRATPYEQYF | TGTGCCAGCAGCCAAGATAGGGCCACCCCCTACGAGCAGTACTTC
TRBJ2-1 | TRBV7-2 | - | TRBD2 | CASSSSLAGNEQFF | TGTGCCAGCAGCTCCTCTCTAGCGGGCAATGAGCAGTTCTTC
TRBJ2-5 | TRBV5-1 | - | - | CASRGGRGDSQETQYF | TGCGCCAGCAGAGGGGGTCGGGGGGATTCTCAGGAGACCCAGTACTTC
TRBJ2-5 | TRBV29-1 | - | - | CSVGINPKTQYF | TGCAGCGTTGGTATCAACCCCAAGACCCAGTACTTC
TRBJ1-2 | TRBV28 | many | - | CASSLGGIYGYTF | TGTGCCAGCAGTTTGGGGGGTATCTATGGCTACACCTTC
TRBJ1-1 | TRBV7-9 | - | - | CASSSQGENTEAFF | TGTGCCAGCAGCTCCCAGGGAGAGAACACTGAAGCTTTCTTT
TRBJ2-5 | TRBV12-3/TRBV12-4 | many | - | CASSSGTEETQYF | TGTGCCAGCAGTTCCGGGACGGAAGAGACCCAGTACTTC
TRBJ1-1 | TRBV5-1 | - | - | CASSLAGLGLQGAEAFF | TGCGCCAGCAGCTTGGCAGGATTGGGTCTCCAAGGGGCTGAAGCTTTCTTT
TRBJ2-5 | TRBV20-1 | few | - | CSAGGGTRETQYF | TGCAGTGCGGGGGGAGGAACGAGGGAGACCCAGTACTTC
TRBJ1-5 | TRBV6-5 | few | TRBD1 | CASSYGQGSNQPQHF | TGTGCCAGCAGTTACGGACAGGGCAGCAATCAGCCCCAGCATTTT
TRBJ2-7 | TRBV5-1 | few | - | CASSLPQGGEQYF | TGCGCCAGCAGCTTGCCACAGGGTGGCGAGCAGTACTTC
TRBJ1-2 | TRBV28 | - | - | CASSWLQNYGYTF | TGTGCCAGCAGTTGGCTCCAGAACTATGGCTACACCTTC
TRBJ1-2 | TRBV20-1 | few | TRBD1 | CSAGGQGHYGYTF | TGCAGTGCCGGTGGACAGGGTCACTATGGCTACACCTTC
TRBJ2-3 | TRBV5-4 | - | TRBD2 | CASSLGRTSGGPSTDTQYF | TGTGCCAGCAGCTTGGGTCGGACTAGCGGGGGGCCTAGCACAGATACGCAGTATTTT
TRBJ2-5 | TRBV6-1 | - | - | CASRRTLAVVGGTQYF | TGTGCCAGCAGGAGAACATTGGCGGTGGTCGGTGGGACCCAGTACTTC
TRBJ2-1 | TRBV5-1 | - | TRBD2 | CASQTGRGDNEQFF | TGCGCCAGCCAAACCGGGCGGGGGGACAATGAGCAGTTCTTC
TRBJ2-1 | TRBV11-2 | few | - | CASTQGKAGVNEQFF | TGTGCCAGCACTCAAGGTAAGGCAGGTGTCAATGAGCAGTTCTTC
TRBJ1-2 | TRBV6-1 | - | - | CATGGAQGYGYTF | TGTGCCACTGGGGGGGCCCAGGGCTATGGCTACACCTTC
TRBJ1-5 | TRBV19 | few | - | CATNAGGQPQHF | TGTGCCACAAATGCCGGCGGGCAGCCCCAGCATTTT
TRBJ2-3 | TRBV10-3 | - | TRBD2 | CAISGTSGGDTDTQYF | TGTGCCATCAGCGGCACTAGCGGGGGGGATACAGATACGCAGTATTTT
TRBJ2-3 | TRBV13 | few | - | CASSLAAGGSTTDTQYF | TGTGCCAGCAGCTTAGCGGCGGGTGGTTCTACCACAGATACGCAGTATTTT
TRBJ1-1 | TRBV11-2 | - | TRBD1 | CASSRPRPLRGADTEAFF | TGTGCCAGCAGCCGACCTCGACCCCTCAGGGGGGCGGACACTGAAGCTTTCTTT